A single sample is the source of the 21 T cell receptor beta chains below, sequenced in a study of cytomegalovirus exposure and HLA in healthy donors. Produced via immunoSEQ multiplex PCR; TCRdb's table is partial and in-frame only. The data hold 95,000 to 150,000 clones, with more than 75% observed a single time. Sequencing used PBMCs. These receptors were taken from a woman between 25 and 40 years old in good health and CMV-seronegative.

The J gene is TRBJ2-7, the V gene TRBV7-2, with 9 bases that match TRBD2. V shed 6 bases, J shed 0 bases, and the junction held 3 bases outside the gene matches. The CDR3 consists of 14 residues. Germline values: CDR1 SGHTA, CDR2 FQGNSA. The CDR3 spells CASRAGGSSYEQYF. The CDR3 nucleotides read TGTGCCAGCAGGGCGGGGGGGAGCTCCTACGAGCAGTACTTC.

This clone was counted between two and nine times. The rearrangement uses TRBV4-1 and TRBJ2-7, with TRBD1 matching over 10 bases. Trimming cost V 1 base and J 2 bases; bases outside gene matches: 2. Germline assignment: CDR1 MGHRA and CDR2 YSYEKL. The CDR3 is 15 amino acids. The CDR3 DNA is TGCGCCAGCAGCCAAGGGACAGGGGGGGCCTACGAGCAGTACTTC. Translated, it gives CASSQGTGGAYEQYF.

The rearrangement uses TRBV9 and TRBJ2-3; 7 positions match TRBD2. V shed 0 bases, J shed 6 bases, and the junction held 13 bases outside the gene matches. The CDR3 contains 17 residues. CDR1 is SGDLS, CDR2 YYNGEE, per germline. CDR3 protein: CASSVAAGERFADTQYF. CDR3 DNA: TGTGCCAGCAGCGTAGCTGCGGGGGAGCGATTTGCGGATACGCAGTATTTT. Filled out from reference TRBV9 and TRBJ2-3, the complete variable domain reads DSGVTQTPKHLITATGQRVTLRCSPRSGDLSVYWYQQSLDQGLQFLIQYYNGEERAKGNILERFSAQQFPDLHSELNLSSLELGDSALYFCASSVAAGERFADTQYFGPGTRLTVL.

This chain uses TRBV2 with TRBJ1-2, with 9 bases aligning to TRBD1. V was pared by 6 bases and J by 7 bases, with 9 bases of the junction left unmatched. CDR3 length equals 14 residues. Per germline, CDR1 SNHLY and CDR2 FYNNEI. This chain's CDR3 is CASRTGTGKGGYTF. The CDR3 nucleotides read TGTGCCAGCAGGACGGGGACAGGGAAGGGTGGCTACACCTTC.

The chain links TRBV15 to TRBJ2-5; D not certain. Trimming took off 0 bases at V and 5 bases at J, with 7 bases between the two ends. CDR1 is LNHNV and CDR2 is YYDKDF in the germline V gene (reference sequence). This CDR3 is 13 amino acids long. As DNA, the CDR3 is TGTGCCACCAGCAGAGATTTCCGGGAGACCCAGTACTTC. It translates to CATSRDFRETQYF.

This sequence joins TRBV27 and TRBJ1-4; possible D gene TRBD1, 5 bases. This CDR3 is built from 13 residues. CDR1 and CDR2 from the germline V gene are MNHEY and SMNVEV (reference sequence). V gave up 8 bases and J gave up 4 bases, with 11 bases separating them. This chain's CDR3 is CASATVRNEKLFF. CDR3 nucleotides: TGTGCCAGCGCGACAGTTCGTAATGAAAAACTGTTTTTT.

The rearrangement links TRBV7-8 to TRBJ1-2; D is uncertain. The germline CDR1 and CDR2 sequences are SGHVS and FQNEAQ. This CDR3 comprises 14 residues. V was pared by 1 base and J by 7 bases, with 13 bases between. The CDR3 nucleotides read TGTGCCAGCAGCTTAGACGTTCGGTCTAGTGGCTACACCTTC. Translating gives CASSLDVRSSGYTF.

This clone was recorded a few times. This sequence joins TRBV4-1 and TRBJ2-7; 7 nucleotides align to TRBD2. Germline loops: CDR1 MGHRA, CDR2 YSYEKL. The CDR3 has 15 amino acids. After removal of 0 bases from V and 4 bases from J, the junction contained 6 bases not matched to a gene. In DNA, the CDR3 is TGCGCCAGCAGCCAAGATAACCGGGAGGTATACGAGCAGTACTTC. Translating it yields CASSQDNREVYEQYF.

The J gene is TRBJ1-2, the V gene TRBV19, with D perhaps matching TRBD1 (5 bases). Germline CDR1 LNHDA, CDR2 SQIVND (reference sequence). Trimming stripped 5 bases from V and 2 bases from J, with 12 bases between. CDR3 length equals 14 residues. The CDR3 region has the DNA TGTGCCAGTAGTTTGGGGCCCGGGAACTATGGCTACACCTTC. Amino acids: CASSLGPGNYGYTF. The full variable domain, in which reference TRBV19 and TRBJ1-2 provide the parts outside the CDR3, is DGGITQSPKYLFRKEGQNVTLSCEQNLNHDAMYWYRQDPGQGLRLIYYSQIVNDFQKGDIAEGYSVSREKKESFPLTVTSAQKNPTAFYLCASSLGPGNYGYTFGSGTRLTVV.

The CDR3 spells CASRGGVGETQYF. The DNA of the CDR3 is TGTGCCAGCAGGGGGGGGGTAGGAGAGACCCAGTACTTC. The genes are TRBV2 and TRBJ2-5, with 7 bases identical to TRBD2. Germline lookup yields CDR1 SNHLY and CDR2 FYNNEI. This CDR3 has 13 residues. The junction had 5 bases not matched to a gene; V was cut back by 6 bases and J by 4 bases.

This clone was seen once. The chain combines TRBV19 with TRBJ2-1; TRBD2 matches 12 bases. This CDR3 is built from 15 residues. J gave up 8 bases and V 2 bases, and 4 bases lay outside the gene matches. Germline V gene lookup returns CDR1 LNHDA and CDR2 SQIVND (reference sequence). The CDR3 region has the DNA TGTGCCAGTAGTATATCTAGCGGGGGGGCAGATGAGCAGTTCTTC. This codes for CASSISSGGADEQFF. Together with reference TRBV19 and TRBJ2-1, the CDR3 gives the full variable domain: DGGITQSPKYLFRKEGQNVTLSCEQNLNHDAMYWYRQDPGQGLRLIYYSQIVNDFQKGDIAEGYSVSREKKESFPLTVTSAQKNPTAFYLCASSISSGGADEQFFGPGTRLTVL.

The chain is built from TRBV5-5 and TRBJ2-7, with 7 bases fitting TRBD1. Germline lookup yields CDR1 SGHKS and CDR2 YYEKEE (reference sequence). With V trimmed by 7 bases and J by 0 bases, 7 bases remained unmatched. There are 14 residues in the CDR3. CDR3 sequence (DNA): TGTGCCAGCCGAAGGACAGGACACTCCTACGAGCAGTACTTC. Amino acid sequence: CASRRTGHSYEQYF.

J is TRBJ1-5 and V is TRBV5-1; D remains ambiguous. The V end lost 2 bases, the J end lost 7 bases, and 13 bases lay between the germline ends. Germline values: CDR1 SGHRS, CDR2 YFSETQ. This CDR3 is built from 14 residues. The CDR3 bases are TGCGCCAGCAGCTTTTCGGGAGGGCAACAGCCCCAGCATTTT. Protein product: CASSFSGGQQPQHF.

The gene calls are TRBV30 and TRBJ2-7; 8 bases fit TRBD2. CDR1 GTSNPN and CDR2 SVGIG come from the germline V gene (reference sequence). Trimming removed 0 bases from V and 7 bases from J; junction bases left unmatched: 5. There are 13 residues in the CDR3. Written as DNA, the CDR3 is TGTGCCTGGAGTGTAACTCGGGGGGGAGAGCAGTACTTC. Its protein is CAWSVTRGGEQYF.

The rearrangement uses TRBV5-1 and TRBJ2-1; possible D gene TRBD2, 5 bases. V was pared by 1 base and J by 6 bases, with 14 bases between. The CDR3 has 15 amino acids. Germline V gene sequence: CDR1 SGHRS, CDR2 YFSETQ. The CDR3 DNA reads TGCGCCAGCAGCTTGAGACGGGGAAGTCTCAATGAGCAGTTCTTC. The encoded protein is CASSLRRGSLNEQFF.

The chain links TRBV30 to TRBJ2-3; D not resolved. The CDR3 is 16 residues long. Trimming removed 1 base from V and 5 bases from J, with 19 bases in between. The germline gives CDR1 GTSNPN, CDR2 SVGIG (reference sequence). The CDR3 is CAWSGRLRQYGDTQYF. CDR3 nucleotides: TGTGCCTGGAGTGGACGTCTGCGACAATATGGAGATACGCAGTATTTT.

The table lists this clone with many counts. CDR3 in DNA: TGTGCCAGTAGAGCCCAAGAGACCCAGTACTTC. Translating it yields CASRAQETQYF. This chain joins TRBV19 and TRBJ2-5; D remains ambiguous. The CDR3 loop spans 11 amino acids. The germline V gene encodes CDR1 LNHDA and CDR2 SQIVND (reference sequence). Trimming took off 6 bases at V and 1 base at J, with 3 bases between the two ends.

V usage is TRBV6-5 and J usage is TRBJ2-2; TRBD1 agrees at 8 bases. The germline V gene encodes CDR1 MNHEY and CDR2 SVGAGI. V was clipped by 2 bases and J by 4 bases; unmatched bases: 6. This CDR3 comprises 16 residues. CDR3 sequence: CASSYKGQGPTGELFF. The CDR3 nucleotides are TGTGCCAGCAGTTACAAAGGACAGGGCCCCACCGGGGAGCTGTTTTTT.

The CDR3 loop is CASSLLGQGALGEQYF. Written as DNA, the CDR3 is TGTGCCAGCAGCTTATTGGGTCAGGGGGCTTTGGGCGAGCAGTACTTC. The chain links TRBV7-2 to TRBJ2-7; TRBD1 matches at 8 bases. CDR3 length equals 16 residues. Germline loops: CDR1 SGHTA, CDR2 FQGNSA. V was clipped by 2 bases and J by 6 bases; unmatched bases: 12.

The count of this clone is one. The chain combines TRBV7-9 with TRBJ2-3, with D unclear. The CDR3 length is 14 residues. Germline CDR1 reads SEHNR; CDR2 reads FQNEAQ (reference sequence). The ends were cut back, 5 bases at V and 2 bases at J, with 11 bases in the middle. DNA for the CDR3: TGTGCCAGCAGCCAGGCCTCGAACACAGATACGCAGTATTTT. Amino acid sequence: CASSQASNTDTQYF.

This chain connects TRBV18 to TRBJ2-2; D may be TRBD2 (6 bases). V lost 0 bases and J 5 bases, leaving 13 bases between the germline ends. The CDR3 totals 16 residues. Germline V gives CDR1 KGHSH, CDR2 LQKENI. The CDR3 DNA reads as TGTGCCAGCTCACCACCGACGGCAGGGAGGACCGGGGAGCTGTTTTTT. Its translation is CASSPPTAGRTGELFF.